The TCR beta chain under discussion was sequenced for a study of blood T cell repertoires in COVID-19 (dated by TCRdb to 2020 to 2021). Turning to the overall study: Samples covering the acute and convalescent phases of COVID-19 were provided by collaborators in the United States, Italy and Spain. The prospective study material was composed of cDNA or gDNA derived from T cells, B-cell-depleted T cells, or PBMCs. The samples were drawn from the first 160 participants of the ongoing ImmuneRACE study and from over a thousand subjects provided by 6 global collaborators. The repertoires were released in a freely available public database meant as a resource for research on the immune response to SARS-CoV-2. Deeply sampled blood TCRbeta repertoires from subjects exposed to, actively infected with, or recovered from COVID-19 were included in the dataset. A de-identified subject ID, COVID-19 status, age in years and sex were almost always included in the sample metadata. Where HLA class I and class II types were available, the types were taken from metadata supplied by the sample provider, not from assay-based typing. Study-wide findings and limitations: The quantity of clinical and demographic metadata differed by source and by participant and was supplied without curation.

Whole blood was collected in K2EDTA tubes by collaborating institutions according to the institutions' own protocols. Collaborator samples were shipped for TCRbeta analysis as frozen whole blood, isolated PBMCs, or DNA extracted from either sample type. TCRbeta CDR3 regions were amplified from genomic DNA by means of the immunoSEQ Assay, a bias-controlled multiplex PCR. The authors processed their data as follows. Within the assay, amplification of reference gene primers was used to estimate how many nucleated cells each sample contained. To quantify the absolute abundance of each unique TCRbeta CDR3 rearrangement, sequence reads were collapsed and filtered. For each sample, productive Simpson clonality was calculated as the square root of Simpson's diversity index across productive rearrangements. In TCRdb, the immuneACCESS table is reduced to in-frame sequences with V and J assigned. These tables do not hold every clone; where another copy was compared, an unresolved V gene accounts for under half, and the others remain unexplained. V, J and clone size are those of that table, while D and trimming were read from the DNA. This sample holds about 100,000 clones; 86% were observed only once. Jointly, the top ten make up 1.5% to 2% of the sample.

Comments on this clone: This receptor's antigen is unknown. No much larger clone exists at a distance of one base, and base qualities are not known.

The junction shows trimming of 0 bases on V and 0 bases on J, plus 9 bases between the germline ends. Via the germline V gene (reference sequence), CDR1 is LGHDT and CDR2 YNNKEL. From the cysteine through the phenylalanine, the CDR3 covers 16 amino acids. Only the CDR3 DNA stays, 48 bases, in frame from base 1. The sequence joins TRBV3-1 (or the pseudogene TRBV3-2) to TRBJ1-3; TRBD1 is perhaps the D gene, given 5 matching bases. The sequence came from an elderly man with acute or convalescent COVID-19. The sample comprised peripheral blood. The CDR3 protein is CASSQDQTVSGNTIYF. The sequence in DNA is TGTGCCAGCAGCCAAGACCAGACAGTCTCTGGAAACACCATATATTTT.